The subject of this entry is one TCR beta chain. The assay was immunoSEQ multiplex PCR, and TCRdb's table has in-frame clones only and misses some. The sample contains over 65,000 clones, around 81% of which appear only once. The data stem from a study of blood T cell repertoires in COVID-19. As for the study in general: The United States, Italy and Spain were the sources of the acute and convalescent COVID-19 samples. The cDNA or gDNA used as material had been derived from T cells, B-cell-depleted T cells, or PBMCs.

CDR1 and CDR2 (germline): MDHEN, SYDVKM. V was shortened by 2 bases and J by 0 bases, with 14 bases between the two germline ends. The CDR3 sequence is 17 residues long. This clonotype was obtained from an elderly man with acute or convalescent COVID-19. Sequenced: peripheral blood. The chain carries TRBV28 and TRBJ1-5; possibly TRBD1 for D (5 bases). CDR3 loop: CASSLAGGWGSNQPQHF. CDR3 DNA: TGTGCCAGCAGTTTAGCTGGGGGGTGGGGTAGCAATCAGCCCCAGCATTTT.